This T cell receptor beta chain was profiled in a study of cytomegalovirus exposure and HLA in healthy donors. The PCR used 60 Vbeta and 13 Jbeta primers. Method: immunoSEQ multiplex PCR; TCRdb's copy keeps in-frame clones and lacks some. Found here are 200,000 to 250,000 clones, over 80% of them singletons; the top ten hold around 5%. Study-wide results and caveats: Rarity characterized most TCR sequences, yet some public TCRs appeared in many donors. Roughly uniform depth of sequencing across donors was assumed in presence/absence analyses. Later analysis suggested links between common viral pathogens and several top significant clusters.

Per germline, CDR1 SEHNR and CDR2 FQNEAQ (reference sequence). CDR3 length: 14 amino acids. The V and J ends lost 6 bases and 6 bases, in that order; junction bases with no gene match: 11. This clone showed up just once. Its specificity is not known. The sequencing input was PBMCs. The TCR originated in a woman aged 40 to 50 in good health and CMV-seropositive. J is TRBJ2-7 and V is TRBV7-9; 7 nucleotides match TRBD1. Here the CDR3 DNA reads TGTGCCAGCAGTCTCACCGGGACAGAGGGCGAGCAGTACTTC. It encodes CASSLTGTEGEQYF.